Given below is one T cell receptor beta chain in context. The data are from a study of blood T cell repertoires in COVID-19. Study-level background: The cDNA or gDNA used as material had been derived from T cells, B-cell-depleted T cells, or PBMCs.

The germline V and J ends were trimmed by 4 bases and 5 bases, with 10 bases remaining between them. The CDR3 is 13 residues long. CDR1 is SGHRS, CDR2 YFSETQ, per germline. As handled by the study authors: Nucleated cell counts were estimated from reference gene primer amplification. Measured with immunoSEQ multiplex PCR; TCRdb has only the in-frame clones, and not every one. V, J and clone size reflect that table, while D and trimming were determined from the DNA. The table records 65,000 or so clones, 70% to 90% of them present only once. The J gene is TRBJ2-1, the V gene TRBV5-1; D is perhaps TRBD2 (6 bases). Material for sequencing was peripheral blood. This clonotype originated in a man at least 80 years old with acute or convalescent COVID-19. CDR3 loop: CASSVTSNNEQFF. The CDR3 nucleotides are TGCGCCAGCAGCGTGACTAGTAACAATGAGCAGTTCTTC.